This T cell receptor (beta chain) was captured by sequencing in a study of T cell responses to AZD1222 COVID-19 vaccine. Study-wide findings and caveats: Reports indicate that nearly half of spike-specific TCRs are directed at unmutated variant regions. Spike-specific TCR breadth and depth were elevated following two AZD1222 doses.

Profiled with immunoSEQ multiplex PCR; TCRdb holds only in-frame clones, not every one. The sample shows roughly 150,000 clones, 92% of them seen only once. Concerning this clone itself: Its cognate antigen is unknown.

The receptor comes from an adult in good health. Sequenced here: peripheral blood, sampled on day 0 of AZD1222 vaccination.

This CDR3 reads CASSLTSARGYEQYF. The CDR3 DNA reads as TGTGCCAGCAGCTTAACCTCTGCGAGGGGCTACGAGCAGTACTTC. The V call is TRBV7-9, the J call TRBJ2-7; D may correspond to TRBD1 or TRBD2 (5 bases each). CDR1 SEHNR and CDR2 FQNEAQ come from the germline V gene (reference sequence). The CDR3 has 15 residues. V lost 2 bases and J lost 3, with 14 bases in between.